The present entry profiles one T cell receptor (beta chain) with its context. This CDR3 contains 19 residues. The authors' processing: For nucleated cells, counts were estimated from reference gene primer amplification. Sequencing was performed with immunoSEQ multiplex PCR; in TCRdb, only in-frame clones are kept and a portion is missing. The V and J calls and the clone size are those of that table, but D and trimming were determined from the DNA. The sample yields some 320,000 clones, 90% seen once. The participants were between roughly 18 and 89 years old and came from roughly 24 US areas. The sample belongs to a study of blood T cell repertoires in COVID-19. About the study: COVID-19 samples from acute and convalescent phases originated in the United States, Italy and Spain. In each case, the material was cDNA or gDNA derived from T cells, B-cell-depleted T cells, or PBMCs.

The sequence derives from a man aged 55 to 69 who had recovered from COVID-19. The sample consisted of PBMCs or T cells enriched from blood (not recorded which). V usage is TRBV21-1 and J usage is TRBJ2-7; the D segment call TRBD2 is taken from the table without a DNA check. TRBV21-1 is given as a pseudogene. The CDR3 DNA reads TGTGCCAGCAGCAAGTCCGGGGTCCTAAGGAGTGAAAGTGGCTACGAGCAGTACTTC. Its translation is CASSKSGVLRSESGYEQYF.